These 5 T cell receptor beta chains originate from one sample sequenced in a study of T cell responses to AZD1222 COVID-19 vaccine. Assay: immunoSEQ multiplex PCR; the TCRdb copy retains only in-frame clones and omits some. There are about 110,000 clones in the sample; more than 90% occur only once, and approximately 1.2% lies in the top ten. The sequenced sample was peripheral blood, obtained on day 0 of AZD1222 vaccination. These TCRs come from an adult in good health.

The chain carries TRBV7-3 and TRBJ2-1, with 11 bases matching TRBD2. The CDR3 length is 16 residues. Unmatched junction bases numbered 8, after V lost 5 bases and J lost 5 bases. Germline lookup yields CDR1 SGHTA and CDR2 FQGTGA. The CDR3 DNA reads TGTGCCAGCAGCCCGTATACTAGCGGGAGAAACAATGAGCAGTTCTTC. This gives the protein CASSPYTSGRNNEQFF.

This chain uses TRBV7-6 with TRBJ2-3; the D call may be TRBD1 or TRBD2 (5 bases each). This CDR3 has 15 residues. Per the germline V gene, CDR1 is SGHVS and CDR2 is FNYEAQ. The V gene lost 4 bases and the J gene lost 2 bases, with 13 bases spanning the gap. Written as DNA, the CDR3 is TGTGCCAGCAGCTCCCGGGGCGGAGACACAGATACGCAGTATTTT. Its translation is CASSSRGGDTDTQYF.

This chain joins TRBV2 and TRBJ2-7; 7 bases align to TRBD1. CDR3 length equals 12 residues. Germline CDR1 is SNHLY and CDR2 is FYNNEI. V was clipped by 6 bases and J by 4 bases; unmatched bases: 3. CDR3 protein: CASSPGGYEQYF. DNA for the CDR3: TGTGCCAGCAGCCCAGGGGGTTACGAGCAGTACTTC.

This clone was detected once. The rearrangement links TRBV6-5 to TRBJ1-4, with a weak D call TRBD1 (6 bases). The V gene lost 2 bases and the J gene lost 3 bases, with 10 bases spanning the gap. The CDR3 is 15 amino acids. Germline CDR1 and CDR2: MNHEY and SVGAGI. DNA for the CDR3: TGTGCCAGCAGTTACCAGGGGATGGCTAATGAAAAACTGTTTTTT. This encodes CASSYQGMANEKLFF.

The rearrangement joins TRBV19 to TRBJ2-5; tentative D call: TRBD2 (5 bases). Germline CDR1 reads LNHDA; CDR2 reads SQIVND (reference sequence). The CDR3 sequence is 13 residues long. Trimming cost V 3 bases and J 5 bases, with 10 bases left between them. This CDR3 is CASSIPGWETQYF. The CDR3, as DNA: TGTGCCAGTAGTATCCCGGGATGGGAGACCCAGTACTTC.